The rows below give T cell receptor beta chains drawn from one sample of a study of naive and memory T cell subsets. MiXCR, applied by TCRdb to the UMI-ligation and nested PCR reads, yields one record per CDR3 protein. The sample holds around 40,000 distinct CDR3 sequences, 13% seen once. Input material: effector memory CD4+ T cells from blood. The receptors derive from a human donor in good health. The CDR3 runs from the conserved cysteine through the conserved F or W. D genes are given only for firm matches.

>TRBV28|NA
CASSRTDNSPLHF
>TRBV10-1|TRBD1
CASSESSEDRGITGELFF
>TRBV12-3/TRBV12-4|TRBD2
CASSLPAGVHEQFF
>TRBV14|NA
CASSQGGYGYTF
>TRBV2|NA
CASSETLAYEQYF
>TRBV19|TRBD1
CASSIHRDRGTEAFF
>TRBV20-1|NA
CSATPLGVEPPHF
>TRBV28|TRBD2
CASSPPGTSGRETQYF
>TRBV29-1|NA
CSVANTGELFF
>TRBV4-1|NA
CASSQVWTQNQPQHF
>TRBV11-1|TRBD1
CASSFGQGTNVLTF